This TCR beta chain comes out of a study of blood T cells in healthy people across ages. Whole-study results and caveats: Possibly confounding the expanded clonotype changes was the fact that donor CMV status was unknown. Roughly linearly, TCR beta diversity per million T cells fell as age increased. Among long-lived donors, naive CD4+ cells were more numerous and diversity higher than in aged donors.

The CDR3 consists of 15 residues. The V gene's germline CDR1 is MNHEY and CDR2 SVGAGI. After removal of 8 bases from V and 5 bases from J, the junction contained 10 bases not matched to a gene. A second PCR of 7 to 11 cycles used a sample-barcoded 5' primer and a J-beta primer mix. From the 5' RACE reads, TCRdb called clonotypes with MiXCR, one entry per CDR3 protein. Of about 970,000 distinct CDR3 sequences listed, roughly 51% are singletons. As for this clonotype: The antigen is undetermined.

This TCR came from a woman aged 60-75 years in good health. This chain links TRBV6-5 with TRBJ2-2, with 8 bases aligning to TRBD1. The specimen was blood. Here the CDR3 DNA reads TGTGCCAGCCGAAGACAGGGGACGGGGACCGGGGAGCTGTTTTTT. The encoded protein is CASRRQGTGTGELFF.